Sequencing of this T cell receptor (beta chain) was carried out in a study of blood T cell repertoires in COVID-19 (dated by TCRdb to the early 2020s). Describing the broader study: Samples covering the acute and convalescent phases of COVID-19 were provided by collaborators in the United States, Italy and Spain. The material from the prospective study consisted of cDNA or gDNA derived from T cells, B-cell-depleted T cells, or PBMCs. The dataset comprised deeply sampled blood TCRbeta repertoires from subjects exposed to, actively infected with, or recovered from COVID-19. The repertoires were made available in a free public database intended to serve as a resource for research on the immune response to SARS-CoV-2. The samples were drawn from two sources: the first 160 participants of the ongoing ImmuneRACE study, and 1,000 to 1,500 subjects contributed by 6 global collaborators. A de-identified subject ID, COVID-19 status, age in years and sex were almost always included in the sample metadata. Where available, HLA class I and class II types were taken from metadata supplied by the sample provider and were not determined by assay-based typing.

V is clipped by 3 bases and J by 8 bases, and the sequence between their germline boundaries is 11 bases long. CDR1 and CDR2 are drawn from the germline V gene: SGHRS, YFSETQ. There are 12 amino acids in the CDR3, from cysteine to phenylalanine inclusive. Only CDR3 DNA is held: 36 bases, read in frame from base 1. On this clone itself: Its recognized antigen is unknown. Base qualities are not provided; no much larger clone lies one nucleotide away.

In the prospective study, participants were about 18 to 95 years old, resided in 24 geographic areas of the United States, and were enrolled through a virtual design. In the prospective study, participants were assigned to cohorts based on the clinical history participants reported in a screening survey and a study questionnaire. Recovered participants in ImmuneRACE Cohort 3 were defined as having two consecutive negative NP/OP PCR tests, clearance from a healthcare professional, or resolution of symptoms. Each participant in the prospective study had whole blood, serum and a nasopharyngeal or oropharyngeal swab collected by mobile phlebotomists. Over a roughly 2-month period, participants in the prospective study had the option of providing additional blood draws and questionnaires. Prospective study blood samples were shipped either frozen or at room temperature before DNA extraction. TCRbeta CDR3 regions were amplified from genomic DNA using the immunoSEQ Assay, a bias-controlled multiplex PCR. Regarding the original processing steps: Within the assay, amplification of reference gene primers was used to estimate how many nucleated cells each sample contained. To quantify the absolute abundance of each unique TCRbeta CDR3 rearrangement, sequence reads were collapsed and filtered. For each sample, productive Simpson clonality was calculated as the square root of Simpson's diversity index across productive rearrangements. In its TCRdb copy, this immuneACCESS table keeps in-frame sequences only and misses some clones. Where compared with another copy, unresolved V genes explain less than half of these, and the others have no known cause. The V and J calls and clone size are taken from that table; D and trimming were inferred from the DNA. Here the sample has about 320,000 clones; approximately 90% occur a single time. The ten largest clones represent 10% of the sample.

The research as a whole found: The amount of clinical and demographic metadata varied by source and participant and was provided uncurated.

This TCR was recovered from a young woman who had recovered from COVID-19. Sequenced: PBMCs or T cells enriched from blood (not recorded which). The chain is made from TRBV5-1 and TRBJ1-2; TRBD1 is a weak D gene call, 6 bases matching. The DNA is as follows: TGCGCCAGCAGCTCGCCAGGGGACGGCTACACCTTC. Its translation reads: CASSSPGDGYTF.